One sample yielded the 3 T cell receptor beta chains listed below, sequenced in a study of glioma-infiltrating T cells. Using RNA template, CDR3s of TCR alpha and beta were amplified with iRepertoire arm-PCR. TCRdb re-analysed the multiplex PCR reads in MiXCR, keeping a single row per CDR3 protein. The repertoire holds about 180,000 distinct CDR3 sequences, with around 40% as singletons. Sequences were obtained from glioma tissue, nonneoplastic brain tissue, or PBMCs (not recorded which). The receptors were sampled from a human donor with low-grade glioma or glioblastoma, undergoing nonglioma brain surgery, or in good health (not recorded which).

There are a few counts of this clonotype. DNA of the CDR3: TGTGCCAGCAGTGTCGGGGCCGAGCAGTACTTC. Amino acid sequence: CASSVGAEQYF. The genes are TRBV2 and TRBJ2-7; TRBD1 or TRBD2 may be the D gene (5 bases each). V lost 4 bases, J lost 6 bases, and 7 bases lay in between. CDR3 length: 11 amino acids. In germline, CDR1 is SNHLY, CDR2 FYNNEI.

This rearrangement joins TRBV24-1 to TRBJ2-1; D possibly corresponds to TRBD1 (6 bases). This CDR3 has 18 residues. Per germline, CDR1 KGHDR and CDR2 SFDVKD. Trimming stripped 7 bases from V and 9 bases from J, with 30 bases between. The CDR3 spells CATSDSTTAGTQDGEQFF. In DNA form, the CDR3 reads TGTGCCACCAGCGACTCCACAACTGCCGGGACACAAGACGGTGAGCAGTTCTTC.

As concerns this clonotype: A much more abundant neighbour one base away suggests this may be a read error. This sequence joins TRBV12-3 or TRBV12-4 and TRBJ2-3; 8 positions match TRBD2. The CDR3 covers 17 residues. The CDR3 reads CASSSPHQRELTDTKYF. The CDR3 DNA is TGTGCCAGCAGTTCTCCACACCAGCGGGAGCTGACAGATACGAAGTATTTT.